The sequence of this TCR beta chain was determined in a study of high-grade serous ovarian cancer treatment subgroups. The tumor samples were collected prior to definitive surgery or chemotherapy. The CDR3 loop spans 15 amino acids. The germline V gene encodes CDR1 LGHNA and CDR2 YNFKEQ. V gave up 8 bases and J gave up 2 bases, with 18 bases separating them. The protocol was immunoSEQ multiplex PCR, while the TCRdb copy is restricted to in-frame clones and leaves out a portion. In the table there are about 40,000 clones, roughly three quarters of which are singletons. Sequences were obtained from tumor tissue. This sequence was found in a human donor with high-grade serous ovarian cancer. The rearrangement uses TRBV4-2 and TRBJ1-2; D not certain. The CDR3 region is CASALRAGMNYGYTF. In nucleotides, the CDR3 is TGTGCCAGCGCCCTCCGAGCTGGGATGAACTATGGCTACACCTTC.